This TCR beta chain was identified during a study of CD8 T cells in Susac syndrome. This CDR3 is built from 15 residues. Germline V gives CDR1 KGHSH, CDR2 LQKENI. J lost 4 bases, V lost 3 bases, and 8 bases had no gene match. TEMRA cells underwent FACS enrichment and CD8+ and CD4+ T cells underwent negative isolation. Random hexamers served to reverse transcribe roughly 0.5 to 1 ug RNA. TCRdb recomputed calls from the immunoSEQ multiplex PCR reads with MiXCR, one row per CDR3 protein. The table has about 130,000 distinct CDR3 sequences, 90% to 95% seen once; the top ten hold roughly 0.12%. This chain uses TRBV18 with TRBJ1-1, with 7 nucleotides matching TRBD1. The sequence was collected from a human donor in good health. The sequenced sample consisted of CD4+ T cells from PBMCs. The CDR3 nucleotides are TGTGCCAGCTCACCGAAACAGGGGAGCGGCACTGAAGCTTTCTTT. Residues: CASSPKQGSGTEAFF.